This T cell receptor (beta chain) was identified during a study of blood T cell repertoires in COVID-19 (TCRdb year 2020). With respect to the entire study: Samples from collaborators originated in the United States, Italy and Spain and spanned both the acute and convalescent phases of COVID-19. The prospective study material was composed of cDNA or gDNA derived from T cells, B-cell-depleted T cells, or PBMCs. The dataset comprised deeply sampled blood TCRbeta repertoires from subjects exposed to, actively infected with, or recovered from COVID-19. The repertoires were released in a freely available public database meant as a resource for research on the immune response to SARS-CoV-2. Samples were obtained from the ongoing ImmuneRACE study (first 160 participants) and from approximately 1,200 subjects provided by 6 global collaborators. Sample metadata almost always included a de-identified subject ID, COVID-19 status, age in years and sex. HLA class I and class II types, where available, came from metadata supplied by the sample provider rather than from assay-based typing. Points the paper makes about the study in general: How much clinical and demographic metadata was included differed by source and by participant, and the metadata was provided uncurated.

A remark on this clone: There is no known antigen for this receptor. No quality values exist for individual bases; no much larger clone is one base distant.

The CDR3 goes from the cysteine to the phenylalanine over 15 residues. Only the CDR3 region is kept as DNA, spanning 45 bases read in frame from base 1. V loses 0 bases, J loses 0 bases, and the germline ends lie 7 bases apart. CDR1 ENHRY and CDR2 SYGVKD are derived from the germline V gene. The immunoSEQ Assay, a bias-controlled multiplex PCR, was used to amplify TCRbeta CDR3 regions from genomic DNA. The authors' analysis ran thus. Nucleated cell counts per sample were estimated from amplification of reference gene primers within the assay. Sequence reads were collapsed and filtered to measure the absolute abundance of every unique TCRbeta CDR3 rearrangement. Productive Simpson clonality was computed per sample as the square root of Simpson's diversity index over productive rearrangements. Not all clones reach the TCRdb copy of this immuneACCESS table, which keeps in-frame sequences only. Checked studies attribute under half of the gap to unresolved V genes and leave the rest unexplained. D and trimming come from the DNA, and the V and J calls and clone size come from that table. Counted in this sample were a few hundred thousand clones; 70% to 85% of them appeared once. Of the sample, nearly 9% falls within the top ten clones.

Collaborating institutions collected whole blood in K2EDTA tubes following their own protocols. Collaborator samples were shipped for TCRbeta analysis as frozen whole blood, isolated PBMCs, or DNA extracted from either sample type. The source of this sequence is an elderly man with acute or convalescent COVID-19. Input material: peripheral blood. The V and J genes are TRBV10-3 and TRBJ2-3, with no confidently assigned D gene. The base sequence is TGTGCCATCAGTGAGTCAGGAGTTAGCACAGATACGCAGTATTTT. This translates into CAISESGVSTDTQYF.